This T cell receptor beta chain originates from a study of T cell responses to AZD1222 COVID-19 vaccine. Study-level information: Pooling was applied to second doses at about 4 or about 12 weeks. General observations from the study: Among AZD1222 vaccinees, only 5 to 7 were seropositive at baseline. In a largely white British group with more females than males, clonal diversity was possibly underestimated. Spike-spanning, vaccine-associated CD4 TCRs were dominant at 160-218 and 743-854.

As concerns this clone: What it recognizes is unknown.

The CDR3 sequence is 14 residues long. Looked up from germline, CDR1 is SEHNR and CDR2 is FQNEAQ (reference sequence). Between the trimmed V and J ends, which lost 1 base and 4 bases, there was a span of 10 bases. Here immunoSEQ multiplex PCR was the method, and the copy in TCRdb shows in-frame clones only, minus some. The sample consists of approximately 140,000 clones, about nine tenths of them appearing once. The chain uses TRBV7-9 and TRBJ1-1, with TRBD1 as a possible D gene (5 bases). The clonotype was recovered from an adult in good health. The material sequenced was peripheral blood, taken on day 0 of AZD1222 vaccination. In DNA, the CDR3 is TGTGCCAGCAGCTTAGGGGGCGACGGCACTGAAGCTTTCTTT. It specifies CASSLGGDGTEAFF. Full variable domain (outside the CDR3, taken from reference TRBV7-9 and TRBJ1-1): DTGVSQNPRHKITKRGQNVTFRCDPISEHNRLYWYRQTLGQGPEFLTYFQNEAQLEKSRLLSDRFSAERPKGSFSTLEIQRTEQGDSAMYLCASSLGGDGTEAFFGQGTRLTVV.